This passage covers 6 T cell receptor beta chains from one sample sequenced in a study of vaccination and CD4 T cells after COVID-19. For these TCRs, the target antigens are not known. An Oncomine TCR Beta short-read assay was used to sequence the DNA from cultured CD4+ T cells. TCRdb recomputed calls from the PCR reads with MiXCR, one row per CDR3 protein. The sample lists about 24,000 distinct CDR3 sequences; under 65% were seen once. This sample's treatment: 10-day PBMC culture with coronavirus spike peptide pools or control peptides (ViraFEST assay). Material: CD4+ T cells from blood, cultured in vitro, obtained after SARS-CoV-2 vaccination. The receptors originated from a human donor who received a COVID-19 vaccine.

This chain uses TRBV23-1 with TRBJ2-7; 7 bases fit TRBD1. TRBV23-1 is an ORF for which the function is uncertain. The CDR3 extends over 16 amino acids. With 2 bases clipped from V and 5 bases from J, the junction kept 12 bases outside the gene matches. The chain's CDR3 is CASSQPFGTVCHEQYF. As DNA, the CDR3 is TGCGCCAGCAGTCAACCCTTCGGGACAGTCTGTCACGAGCAGTACTTC.

V and J are TRBV11-3 and TRBJ2-2; 8 bases map to TRBD1. The CDR3 loop spans 15 amino acids. Germline values: CDR1 SGHNT, CDR2 YENEEA. Trimming removed 3 bases from V and 4 bases from J; junction bases left unmatched: 4. CDR3 sequence reads: CASSFGTGRTGELFF. The CDR3 DNA reads as TGTGCCAGCAGCTTTGGGACAGGCCGCACCGGGGAGCTGTTTTTT.

The chain couples TRBV24-1 to TRBJ2-5, with D tentatively TRBD1 (6 bases). The CDR3 runs 14 residues. Trimming took 2 bases from V and 1 from J, leaving 7 bases between them. Germline values: CDR1 KGHDR, CDR2 SFDVKD. The CDR3, as DNA: TGTGCCACCAGTGATTGGACAGTCCAAGAGACCCAGTACTTC. This codes for CATSDWTVQETQYF.

This clonotype came up once. The chain recombines TRBV19 with TRBJ1-5; D unresolved. The germline V and J ends were trimmed by 5 bases and 6 bases, with 8 bases remaining between them. Germline V gene sequence: CDR1 LNHDA, CDR2 SQIVND (reference sequence). The CDR3 has 12 amino acids. Here the CDR3 DNA reads TGTGCCAGTAGTTGGGCTAGTCAGCCCCAGCATTTT. Its protein is CASSWASQPQHF.

V usage is TRBV6-5 and J usage is TRBJ2-5, with 8 bases matching TRBD2. Trimming cost V 0 bases and J 7 bases; bases outside gene matches: 7. The CDR3 spans 15 residues. From germline, CDR1 is MNHEY and CDR2 SVGAGI. For the CDR3, the DNA is TGTGCCAGCAGTTACTCGGCCGGGGGGGCCGGGACCCAGTACTTC. This gives the protein CASSYSAGGAGTQYF.

The J gene is TRBJ2-3, the V gene TRBV20-1, with TRBD2 identical over 11 bases. There are 18 residues in the CDR3. CDR1 DFQATT and CDR2 SNEGSKA come from the germline V gene (reference sequence). The junction had 12 bases not matched to a gene; V was cut back by 1 base and J by 3 bases. CDR3 nucleotide sequence: TGCAGTGCTAGAGGGTCGGCTAGCGGGGGGCTAGGGACAGATACGCAGTATTTT. Translation gives CSARGSASGGLGTDTQYF.